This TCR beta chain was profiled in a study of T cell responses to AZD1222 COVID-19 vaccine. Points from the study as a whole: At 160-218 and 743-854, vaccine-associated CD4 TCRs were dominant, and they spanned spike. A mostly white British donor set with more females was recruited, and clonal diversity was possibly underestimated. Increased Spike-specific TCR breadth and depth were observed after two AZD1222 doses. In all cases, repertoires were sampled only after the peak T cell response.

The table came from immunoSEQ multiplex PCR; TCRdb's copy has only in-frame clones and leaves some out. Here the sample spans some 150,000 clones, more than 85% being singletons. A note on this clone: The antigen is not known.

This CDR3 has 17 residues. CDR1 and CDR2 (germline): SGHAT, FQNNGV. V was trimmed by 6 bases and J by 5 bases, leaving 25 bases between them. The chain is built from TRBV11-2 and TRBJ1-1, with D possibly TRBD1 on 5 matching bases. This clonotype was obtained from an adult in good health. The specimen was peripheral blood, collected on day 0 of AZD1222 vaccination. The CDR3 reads CASSSGRGRVIETEAFF. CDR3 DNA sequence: TGTGCCAGCAGTTCGGGCCGGGGCAGGGTAATTGAGACTGAAGCTTTCTTT.